This entry lists 10 T cell receptor beta chains sequenced from one sample in a study of T cell changes during pregnancy in multiple sclerosis. Libraries were prepared by immunoSEQ multiplex PCR; TCRdb keeps only in-frame clonotypes and omits some of them. The sample carries roughly 49,000 clones, 85% to 95% recorded once. The sample in question was CD4+ T cells from peripheral blood mononuclear cells, obtained in the second trimester of pregnancy. The receptors originated from a female donor in good health, enrolled as a control in a pregnancy study.

This rearrangement joins TRBV5-1 to TRBJ2-1; D is perhaps TRBD2 (6 bases). Trimming cost V 0 bases and J 9 bases, with 10 bases left between them. CDR3 size: 13 residues. From germline, CDR1 is SGHRS and CDR2 YFSETQ. The CDR3 loop is CASSLEVRGEQFF. The CDR3 nucleotides read TGCGCCAGCAGCTTGGAGGTGCGGGGTGAGCAGTTCTTC.

J is TRBJ1-2 and V is TRBV7-2, with D unresolved. Germline V gene lookup returns CDR1 SGHTA and CDR2 FQGNSA. The CDR3 length is 14 residues. Trimming pared 4 bases from V and 7 bases from J, leaving 16 bases between. The DNA for the CDR3 is TGTGCCAGCAGCTCGTTTTTGGGTGCGGGTGGCTACACCTTC. It yields the protein CASSSFLGAGGYTF.

V usage is TRBV6-1 and J usage is TRBJ1-1; no clear D gene. Germline V gives CDR1 MNHNS, CDR2 SASEGT. With 1 base removed from V and 1 base from J, the gap between germline ends came to 4 bases. This CDR3 spans 13 amino acids. CDR3 in amino acids: CASSEVRNTEAFF. Written as DNA, the CDR3 is TGTGCCAGCAGTGAAGTCCGGAACACTGAAGCTTTCTTT.

The chain employs TRBV6-5 and TRBJ1-4; 9 bases are shared with TRBD1. Germline trimming cut 8 bases from V and 11 bases from J; bases unmatched to any gene: 6. From germline, CDR1 is MNHEY and CDR2 SVGAGI. This CDR3 is built from 12 residues. This chain's CDR3 is CASGRTGEKLFF. Here the CDR3 DNA reads TGTGCCAGCGGAAGGACAGGGGAGAAACTGTTTTTT.

The V call is TRBV7-3, the J call TRBJ1-1, with 9 bases matching TRBD1. CDR1 and CDR2 (germline): SGHTA, FQGTGA. This CDR3 comprises 14 residues. The ends lost 5 bases at V and 4 bases at J; junction bases unmatched: 5. The CDR3: CASSLDRGGTEAFF. The CDR3 region has the DNA TGTGCCAGCAGCCTGGACAGGGGAGGCACTGAAGCTTTCTTT.

CDR3 protein: CASSYSRGRGNEQFF. The DNA of the CDR3 is TGTGCCAGCAGTTACTCAAGGGGTAGGGGAAATGAGCAGTTCTTC. V is TRBV6-6 and J is TRBJ2-1, with D possibly matching TRBD1 (5 bases). The V and J ends lost 0 bases and 7 bases respectively, with 13 bases between them. Germline CDR1 reads MNHNY; CDR2 reads SVGAGI (reference sequence). The CDR3 runs 15 residues.

V gene TRBV7-2 combines with J gene TRBJ1-2; D remains unclear. The CDR3 spans 14 residues. Germline V gene sequence: CDR1 SGHTA, CDR2 FQGNSA. With 8 bases removed from V and 5 bases from J, the gap between germline ends came to 18 bases. CDR3 loop: CASAIASAAYGYTF. The CDR3 DNA is TGTGCCAGCGCCATAGCTTCAGCAGCTTATGGCTACACCTTC.

This chain links TRBV19 with TRBJ1-2; 7 bases are a match to TRBD1. Germline CDR1 LNHDA, CDR2 SQIVND (reference sequence). Germline trimming cut 3 bases from V and 3 bases from J; bases unmatched to any gene: 4. The CDR3 loop spans 14 amino acids. CDR3 nucleotide sequence: TGTGCCAGTAGTATTACTGGGACAGACTATGGCTACACCTTC. Amino acids: CASSITGTDYGYTF.

The chain joins TRBV4-2 to TRBJ2-2; TRBD1 matches at 7 bases. Trimming cost V 4 bases and J 0 bases; bases outside gene matches: 5. This CDR3 region has 16 residues. Germline V CDR1 and CDR2: LGHNA, YNFKEQ. The CDR3 loop reads CASSPGQTSNTGELFF. CDR3 nucleotide sequence: TGTGCCAGCAGCCCGGGACAGACCTCGAACACCGGGGAGCTGTTTTTT.

This rearrangement joins TRBV19 to TRBJ2-7, with D possibly TRBD1 on 6 matching bases. The germline V and J ends were trimmed by 6 bases and 4 bases, with 10 bases remaining between them. The CDR3 has 12 amino acids. Looked up from germline, CDR1 is LNHDA and CDR2 is SQIVND (reference sequence). CDR3: CASRATGYEQYF. The DNA of the CDR3 is TGTGCCAGTAGGGCAACAGGGTACGAGCAGTACTTC. The variable domain in full, with the rest retrieved from reference TRBV19 and TRBJ2-7, is DGGITQSPKYLFRKEGQNVTLSCEQNLNHDAMYWYRQDPGQGLRLIYYSQIVNDFQKGDIAEGYSVSREKKESFPLTVTSAQKNPTAFYLCASRATGYEQYFGPGTRLTVT.